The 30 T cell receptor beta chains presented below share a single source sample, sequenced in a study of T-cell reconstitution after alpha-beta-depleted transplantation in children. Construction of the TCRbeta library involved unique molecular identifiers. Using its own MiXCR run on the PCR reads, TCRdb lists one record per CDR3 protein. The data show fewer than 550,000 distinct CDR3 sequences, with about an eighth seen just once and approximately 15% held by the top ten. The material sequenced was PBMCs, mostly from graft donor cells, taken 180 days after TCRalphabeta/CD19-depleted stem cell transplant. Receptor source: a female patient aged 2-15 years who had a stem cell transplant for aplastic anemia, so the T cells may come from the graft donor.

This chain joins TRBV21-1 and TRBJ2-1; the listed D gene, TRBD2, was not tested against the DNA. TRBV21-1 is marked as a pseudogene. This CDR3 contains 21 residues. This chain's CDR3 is CASSKDRASGRAKESYNEQFF. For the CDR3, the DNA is TGTGCCAGCAGCAAAGATCGGGCTAGCGGGAGGGCCAAGGAGTCCTACAATGAGCAGTTCTTC.

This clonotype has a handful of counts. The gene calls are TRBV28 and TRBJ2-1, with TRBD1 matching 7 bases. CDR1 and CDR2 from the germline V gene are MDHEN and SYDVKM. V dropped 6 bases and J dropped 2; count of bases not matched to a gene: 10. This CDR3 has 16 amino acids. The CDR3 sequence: CASSIQGPGAYNEQFF. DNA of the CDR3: TGTGCCAGCAGCATACAGGGGCCCGGGGCCTACAATGAGCAGTTCTTC. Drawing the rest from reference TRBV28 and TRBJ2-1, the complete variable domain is DVKVTQSSRYLVKRTGEKVFLECVQDMDHENMFWYRQDPGLGLRLIYFSYDVKMKEKGDIPEGYSVSREKKERFSLILESASTNQTSMYLCASSIQGPGAYNEQFFGPGTRLTVL.

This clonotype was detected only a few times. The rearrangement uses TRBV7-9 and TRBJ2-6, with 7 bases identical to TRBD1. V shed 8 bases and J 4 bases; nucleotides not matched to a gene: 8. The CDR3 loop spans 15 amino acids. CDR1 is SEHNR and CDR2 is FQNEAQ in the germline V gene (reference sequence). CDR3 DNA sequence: TGTGCCAGCGGTCGGACAGGATCAGGGGCCAACGTCCTGACTTTC. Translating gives CASGRTGSGANVLTF.

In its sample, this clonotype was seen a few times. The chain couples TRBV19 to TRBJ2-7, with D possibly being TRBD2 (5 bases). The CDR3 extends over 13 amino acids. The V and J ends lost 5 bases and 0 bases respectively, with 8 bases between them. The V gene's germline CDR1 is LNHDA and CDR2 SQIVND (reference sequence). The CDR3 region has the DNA TGTGCCAGTAGTGCCGGGATCTCCTACGAGCAGTACTTC. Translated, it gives CASSAGISYEQYF.

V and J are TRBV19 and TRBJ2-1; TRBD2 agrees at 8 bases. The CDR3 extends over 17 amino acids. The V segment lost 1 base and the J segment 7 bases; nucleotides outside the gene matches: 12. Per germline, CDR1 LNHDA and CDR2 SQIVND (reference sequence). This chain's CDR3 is CASSIGFASGWYNEQFF. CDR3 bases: TGTGCCAGTAGTATAGGGTTTGCTAGCGGGTGGTATAATGAGCAGTTCTTC.

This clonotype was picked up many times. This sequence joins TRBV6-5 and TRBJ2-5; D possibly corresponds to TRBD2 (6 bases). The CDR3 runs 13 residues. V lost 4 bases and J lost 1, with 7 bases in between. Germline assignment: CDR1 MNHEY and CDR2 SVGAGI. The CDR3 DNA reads TGTGCCAGCAGTTGGGACTTCCAAGAGACCCAGTACTTC. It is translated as CASSWDFQETQYF.

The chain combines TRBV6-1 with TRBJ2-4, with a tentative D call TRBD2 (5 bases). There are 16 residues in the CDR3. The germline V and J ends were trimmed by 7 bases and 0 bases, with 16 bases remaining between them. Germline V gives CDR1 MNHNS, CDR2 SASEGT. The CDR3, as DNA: TGTGCCAGCACCGGCGAGCGGACCCTAGCCAAAAACATTCAGTACTTC. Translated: CASTGERTLAKNIQYF.

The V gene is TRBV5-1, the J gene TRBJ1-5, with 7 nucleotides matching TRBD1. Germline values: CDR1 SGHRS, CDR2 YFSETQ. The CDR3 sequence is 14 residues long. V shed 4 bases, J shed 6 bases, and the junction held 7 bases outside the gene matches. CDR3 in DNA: TGCGCCAGCAGCCGCCCAGGGGGAAGTCAGCCCCAGCATTTT. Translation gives CASSRPGGSQPQHF.

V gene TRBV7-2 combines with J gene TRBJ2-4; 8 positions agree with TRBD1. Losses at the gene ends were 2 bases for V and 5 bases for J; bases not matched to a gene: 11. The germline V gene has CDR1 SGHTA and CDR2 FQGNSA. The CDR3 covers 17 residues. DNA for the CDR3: TGTGCCAGCAGCTTAACCCAGGGGGCTGGTTGGGAAAACATTCAGTACTTC. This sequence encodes CASSLTQGAGWENIQYF.

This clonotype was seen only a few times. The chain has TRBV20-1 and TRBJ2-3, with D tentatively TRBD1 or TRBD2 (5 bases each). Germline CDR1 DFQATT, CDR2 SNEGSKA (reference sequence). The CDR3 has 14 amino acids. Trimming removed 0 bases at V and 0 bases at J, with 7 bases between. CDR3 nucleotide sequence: TGCAGTGCTAGAGACCGGGACAGCACAGATACGCAGTATTTT. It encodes CSARDRDSTDTQYF.

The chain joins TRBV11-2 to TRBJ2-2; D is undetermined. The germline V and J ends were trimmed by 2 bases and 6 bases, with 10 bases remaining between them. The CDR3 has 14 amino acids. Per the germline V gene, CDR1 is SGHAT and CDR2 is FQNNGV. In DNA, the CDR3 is TGTGCCAGCAGCTTACGGAGTGGCCCCGGGGAGCTGTTTTTT. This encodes CASSLRSGPGELFF. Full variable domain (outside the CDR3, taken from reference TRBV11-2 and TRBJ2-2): EAGVAQSPRYKIIEKRQSVAFWCNPISGHATLYWYQQILGQGPKLLIQFQNNGVVDDSQLPKDRFSAERLKGVDSTLKIQPAKLEDSAVYLCASSLRSGPGELFFGEGSRLTVL.

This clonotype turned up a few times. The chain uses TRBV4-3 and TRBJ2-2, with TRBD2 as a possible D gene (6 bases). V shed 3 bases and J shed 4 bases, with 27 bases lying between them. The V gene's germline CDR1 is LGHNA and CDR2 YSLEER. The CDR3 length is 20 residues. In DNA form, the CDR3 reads TGCGCCAGCAGCCAGCAAGGGTGGCTAGCGTACCGCCAGGTCACCGGGGAGCTGTTTTTT. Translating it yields CASSQQGWLAYRQVTGELFF.

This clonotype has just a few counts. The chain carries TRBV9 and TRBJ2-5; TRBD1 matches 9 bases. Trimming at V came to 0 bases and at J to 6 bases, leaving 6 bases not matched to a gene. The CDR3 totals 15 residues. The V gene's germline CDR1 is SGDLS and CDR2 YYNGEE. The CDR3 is CASSVGRDREKTQYF. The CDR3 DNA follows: TGTGCCAGCAGCGTAGGCCGGGACAGGGAAAAGACCCAGTACTTC.

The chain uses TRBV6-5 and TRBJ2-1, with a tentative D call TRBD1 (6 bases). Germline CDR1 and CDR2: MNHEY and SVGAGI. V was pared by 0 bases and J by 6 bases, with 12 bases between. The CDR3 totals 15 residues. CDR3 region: CASSYSGAMGNEQFF. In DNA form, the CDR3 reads TGTGCCAGCAGTTACTCGGGGGCGATGGGCAATGAGCAGTTCTTC.

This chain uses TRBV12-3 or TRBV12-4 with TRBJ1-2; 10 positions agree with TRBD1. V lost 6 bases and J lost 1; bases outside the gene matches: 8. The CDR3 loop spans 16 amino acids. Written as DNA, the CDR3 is TGTGCCAGCAGCCAGGACAGGGGGTTTATTAACTATGGCTACACCTTC. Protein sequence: CASSQDRGFINYGYTF.

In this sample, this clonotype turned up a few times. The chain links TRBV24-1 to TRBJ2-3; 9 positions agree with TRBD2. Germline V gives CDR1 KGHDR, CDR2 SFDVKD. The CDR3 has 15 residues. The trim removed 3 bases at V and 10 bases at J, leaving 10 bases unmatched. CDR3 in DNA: TGTGCCACCAGTGATCCAGCGGGGGGCTCCCTCGCGCAGTATTTT. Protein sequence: CATSDPAGGSLAQYF.

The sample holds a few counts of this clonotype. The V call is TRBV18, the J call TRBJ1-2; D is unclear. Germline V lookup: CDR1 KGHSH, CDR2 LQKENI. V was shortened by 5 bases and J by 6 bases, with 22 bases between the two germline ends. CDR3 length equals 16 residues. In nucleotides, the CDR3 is TGTGCCAGCTCAGAGGCAGGATTTCGACCCTCCGATGGCTACACCTTC. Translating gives CASSEAGFRPSDGYTF.

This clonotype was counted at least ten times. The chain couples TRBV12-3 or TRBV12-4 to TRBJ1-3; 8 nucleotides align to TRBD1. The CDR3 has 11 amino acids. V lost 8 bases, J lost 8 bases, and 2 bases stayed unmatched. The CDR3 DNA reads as TGTGCCAGCGACAGGGGCTACACCATATATTTT. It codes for CASDRGYTIYF.

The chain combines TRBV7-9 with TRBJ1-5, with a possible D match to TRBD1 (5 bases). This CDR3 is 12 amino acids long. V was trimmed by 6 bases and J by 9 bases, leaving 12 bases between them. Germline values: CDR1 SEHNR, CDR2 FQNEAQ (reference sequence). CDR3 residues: CASSPGLGPQHF. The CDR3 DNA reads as TGTGCCAGCAGTCCAGGGTTGGGGCCCCAGCATTTT.

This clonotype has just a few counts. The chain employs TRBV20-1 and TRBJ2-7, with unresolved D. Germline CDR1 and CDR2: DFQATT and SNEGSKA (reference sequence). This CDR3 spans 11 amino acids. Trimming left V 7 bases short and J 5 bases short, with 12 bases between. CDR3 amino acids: CSVRRFDEQYV. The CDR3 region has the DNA TGCAGTGTTCGTAGGTTCGACGAGCAGTACGTC.

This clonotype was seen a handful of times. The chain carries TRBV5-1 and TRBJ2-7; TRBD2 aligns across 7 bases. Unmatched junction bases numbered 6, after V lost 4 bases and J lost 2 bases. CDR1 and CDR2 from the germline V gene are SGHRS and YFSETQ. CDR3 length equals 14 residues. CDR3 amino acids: CASSAGGSAYEQYF. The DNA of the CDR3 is TGCGCCAGCAGCGCCGGGGGGTCCGCCTACGAGCAGTACTTC. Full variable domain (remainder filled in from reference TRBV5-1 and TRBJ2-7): KAGVTQTPRYLIKTRGQQVTLSCSPISGHRSVSWYQQTPGQGLQFLFEYFSETQRNKGNFPGRFSGRQFSNSRSEMNVSTLELGDSALYLCASSAGGSAYEQYFGPGTRLTVT.

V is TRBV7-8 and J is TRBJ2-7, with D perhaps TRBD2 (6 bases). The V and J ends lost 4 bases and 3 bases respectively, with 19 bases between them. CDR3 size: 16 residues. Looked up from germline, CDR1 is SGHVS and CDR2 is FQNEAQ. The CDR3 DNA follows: TGTGCCAGCAGCTCCCTTTACGGGGGATCGCTCTACGAGCAGTACGTC. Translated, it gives CASSSLYGGSLYEQYV.

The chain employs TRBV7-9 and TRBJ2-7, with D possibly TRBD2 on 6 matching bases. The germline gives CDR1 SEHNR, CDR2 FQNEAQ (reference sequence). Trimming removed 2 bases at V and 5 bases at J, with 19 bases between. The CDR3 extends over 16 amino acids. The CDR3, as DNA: TGTGCCAGCAGCTTATCCCGGGACTTAGCCCCCAACGAGCAGTACGTC. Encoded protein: CASSLSRDLAPNEQYV.

The CDR3 DNA sequence: TGTGCCAGCAGGGGTGGACAGTCCCCCGCGGGCTACACCTTC. Translated: CASRGGQSPAGYTF. The chain joins TRBV6-1 to TRBJ1-2; D possibly corresponds to TRBD1 (6 bases). This CDR3 contains 14 residues. V was cut by 6 bases and J by 8 bases, with 19 bases left in between. Germline lookup yields CDR1 MNHNS and CDR2 SASEGT.

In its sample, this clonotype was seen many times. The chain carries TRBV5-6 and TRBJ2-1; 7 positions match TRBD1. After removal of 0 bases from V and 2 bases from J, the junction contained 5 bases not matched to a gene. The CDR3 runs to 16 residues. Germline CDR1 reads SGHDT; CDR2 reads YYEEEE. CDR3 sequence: CASSLGYGTAYNEQFF. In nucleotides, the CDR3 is TGTGCCAGCAGCTTGGGGTACGGGACAGCCTACAATGAGCAGTTCTTC.

Written as DNA, the CDR3 is TGTGCCAGCAGCCGGAGCGGGAGTCCCGGACGAGAGACCCAGTACTTC. Translating it yields CASSRSGSPGRETQYF. This chain joins TRBV14 and TRBJ2-5; 8 bases match TRBD2. Germline CDR1 reads SGHDN; CDR2 reads FVKESK. V lost 4 bases to trimming and J lost 4 bases; unmatched junction nucleotides: 11. The CDR3 extends over 16 amino acids.

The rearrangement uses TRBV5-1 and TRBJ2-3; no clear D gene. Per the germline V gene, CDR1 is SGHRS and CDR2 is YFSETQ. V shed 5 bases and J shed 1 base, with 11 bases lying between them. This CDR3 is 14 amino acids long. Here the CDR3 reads CASSFRPGTDTQYF. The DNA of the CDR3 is TGCGCCAGCAGTTTTAGACCTGGCACAGATACGCAGTATTTT.

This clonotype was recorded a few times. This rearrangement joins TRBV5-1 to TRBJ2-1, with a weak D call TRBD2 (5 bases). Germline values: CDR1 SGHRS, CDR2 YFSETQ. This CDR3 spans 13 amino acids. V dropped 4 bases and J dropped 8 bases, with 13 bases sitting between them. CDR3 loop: CASSPGEPHEQFF. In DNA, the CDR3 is TGCGCCAGCAGCCCCGGGGAGCCCCATGAGCAGTTCTTC.

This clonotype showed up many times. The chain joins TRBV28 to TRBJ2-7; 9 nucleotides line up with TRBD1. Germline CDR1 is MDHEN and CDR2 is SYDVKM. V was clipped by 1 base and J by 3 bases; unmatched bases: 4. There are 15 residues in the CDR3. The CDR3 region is CASSLLGQGDYEQYV. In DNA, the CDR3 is TGTGCCAGCAGTTTATTGGGACAGGGAGACTACGAGCAGTACGTC.

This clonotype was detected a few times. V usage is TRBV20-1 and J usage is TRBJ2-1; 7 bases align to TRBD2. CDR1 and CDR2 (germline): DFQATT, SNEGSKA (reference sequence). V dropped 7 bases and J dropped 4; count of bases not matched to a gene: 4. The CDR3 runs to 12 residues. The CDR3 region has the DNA TGCAGTGAGCGGGGCCTTTACAATGAGCAGTTCTTC. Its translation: CSERGLYNEQFF.